Below, 12 T cell receptor beta chains from the same sample are listed, as sequenced in a study of T cell changes during pregnancy in multiple sclerosis. Using immunoSEQ multiplex PCR, the repertoire was profiled, and TCRdb retains in-frame clones only, with some absent. The repertoire holds roughly 90,000 clones, with 90% to 95% as singletons. Sequenced here: peripheral blood, sampled in the third trimester of pregnancy. Every receptor here comes from a female donor with multiple sclerosis, enrolled in a pregnancy study.

This clone was detected once. For the CDR3, the DNA is TGTGCCAGCATCCCCCCGGGAGGCCCACCTAACTATGGCTACACCTTC. Amino acids: CASIPPGGPPNYGYTF. V is TRBV5-5 and J is TRBJ1-2; no reliable D call. The CDR3 has 16 amino acids. From germline, CDR1 is SGHKS and CDR2 YYEKEE (reference sequence). V was cut by 6 bases and J by 0 bases, with 18 bases left in between.

V is TRBV5-1 and J is TRBJ1-2; D possibly corresponds to TRBD1 (5 bases). V was trimmed by 4 bases and J by 5 bases, leaving 15 bases between them. Per the germline V gene, CDR1 is SGHRS and CDR2 is YFSETQ. This CDR3 region has 14 residues. The CDR3 region is CASSLGENLYGYTF. CDR3 sequence (DNA): TGCGCCAGCAGCCTGGGGGAGAACCTTTATGGCTACACCTTC.

This sequence joins TRBV4-1 and TRBJ2-7, with 11 bases lining up with TRBD2. The CDR3 runs 15 residues. The trim removed 2 bases at V and 0 bases at J, leaving 0 bases unmatched. Germline V gene sequence: CDR1 MGHRA, CDR2 YSYEKL. CDR3 amino acids: CASSQTSGSSYEQYF. CDR3 DNA: TGCGCCAGCAGCCAAACTAGCGGGAGCTCCTACGAGCAGTACTTC.

This chain connects TRBV19 to TRBJ2-5, with a possible D match to TRBD2 (5 bases). The CDR3 runs to 13 residues. Germline V CDR1 and CDR2: LNHDA, SQIVND (reference sequence). Between the trimmed V and J ends, which lost 4 bases and 0 bases, there was a span of 6 bases. The CDR3 is CASSREYQETQYF. In nucleotides, the CDR3 is TGTGCCAGTAGTAGGGAGTACCAAGAGACCCAGTACTTC.

The table lists this clone with a count of one. The rearrangement joins TRBV19 to TRBJ1-5; TRBD1 might be the D (6 bases). CDR1 and CDR2 (germline): LNHDA, SQIVND (reference sequence). CDR3 size: 15 residues. Trimming took 7 bases from V and 4 from J, leaving 17 bases between them. CDR3 region: CASKGEDSLNQPQHF. CDR3 nucleotides: TGTGCCAGTAAGGGTGAGGACAGCTTAAATCAGCCCCAGCATTTT.

The chain carries TRBV10-3 and TRBJ1-2; possible D gene TRBD1, 6 bases. V was cut by 9 bases and J by 8 bases, with 16 bases left in between. CDR3 length: 12 amino acids. The germline V gene has CDR1 ENHRY and CDR2 SYGVKD. The CDR3 sequence is CAISLQGKGYTF. In nucleotides, the CDR3 is TGTGCCATTAGCCTACAGGGTAAGGGCTACACCTTC.

The genes are TRBV14 and TRBJ2-7; D perhaps matches TRBD1 (6 bases). Trimming shortened V by 4 bases and J by 1 base, and 23 bases separated the two germline ends. From germline, CDR1 is SGHDN and CDR2 FVKESK. The CDR3 runs 18 residues. In nucleotides, the CDR3 is TGTGCCAGCAGCCCCCTTTTTACAGGGTTCGAGTTATCCTACGAGCAGTACTTC. Protein product: CASSPLFTGFELSYEQYF.

The V call is TRBV5-4, the J call TRBJ1-2, with D tentatively TRBD1 (5 bases). The CDR3 contains 15 residues. Between the trimmed V and J ends, which lost 3 bases and 0 bases, there was a span of 12 bases. From germline, CDR1 is SGHNT and CDR2 YYREEE (reference sequence). The CDR3 spells CASSSQDIANYGYTF. The CDR3 nucleotides are TGTGCCAGCAGCTCCCAGGACATCGCTAACTATGGCTACACCTTC.

V gene TRBV2 combines with J gene TRBJ2-7; 8 nucleotides agree with TRBD1. The junction had 10 bases not matched to a gene; V was cut back by 10 bases and J by 5 bases. This CDR3 spans 13 amino acids. Germline-derived CDR1 and CDR2 are SNHLY and FYNNEI. The CDR3 is CATQVNRGNEQYF. Written as DNA, the CDR3 is TGTGCCACCCAAGTGAACAGGGGGAACGAGCAGTACTTC. Full variable domain (rest looked up from reference TRBV2 and TRBJ2-7): EPEVTQTPSHQVTQMGQEVILRCVPISNHLYFYWYRQILGQKVEFLVSFYNNEISEKSEIFDDQFSVERPDGSNFTLKIRSTKLEDSAMYFCATQVNRGNEQYFGPGTRLTVT.

The chain links TRBV4-1 to TRBJ2-7; 11 nucleotides agree with TRBD2. CDR3 size: 16 residues. Losses at the gene ends were 4 bases for V and 1 base for J; bases not matched to a gene: 6. Germline V gives CDR1 MGHRA, CDR2 YSYEKL. The CDR3 is CASSRTRLAGSYEQYF. In nucleotides, the CDR3 is TGCGCCAGCAGCCGAACCCGACTAGCGGGATCCTACGAGCAGTACTTC.

V usage is TRBV5-4 and J usage is TRBJ2-1; 9 nucleotides align to TRBD1. Germline V lookup: CDR1 SGHNT, CDR2 YYREEE (reference sequence). The CDR3 totals 14 residues. V was clipped by 3 bases and J by 6 bases; unmatched bases: 4. The CDR3 nucleotides read TGTGCCAGCAGCTACCCGGGACAGGGCAATGAGCAGTTCTTC. This sequence encodes CASSYPGQGNEQFF.

The genes are TRBV7-2 and TRBJ1-2, with 8 bases aligning to TRBD1. The CDR3 is 16 residues long. Germline CDR1 SGHTA, CDR2 FQGNSA. The trim removed 6 bases at V and 4 bases at J, leaving 13 bases unmatched. This CDR3 reads CASRALSGTGGYGYTF. The CDR3 nucleotides are TGTGCCAGCAGGGCTTTGTCCGGGACAGGAGGCTATGGCTACACCTTC.